These 23 T cell receptor beta chains share one sample of origin, sequenced in a study of control samples from healthy donors and cancer patients (dated by TCRdb to the early 2020s). Library preparation employed the immunoSEQ multiplex PCR assay. Drawn from immuneACCESS, this table holds only the in-frame rearrangements with V and J called that TCRdb kept. Clones are partly lost; checked studies trace under half to an unresolved V gene and leave the rest unexplained. Here the sample has 100,000 to 150,000 clones; about 89% occur a single time. Almost 8% of the sample rests with the top ten. Material: blood. The source of these receptors is a young woman in good health.

This clone was seen just once. The chain is built from TRBV29-1 and TRBJ2-2, with a tentative D call TRBD1 (5 bases). The ends were cut back, 0 bases at V and 1 base at J, with 6 bases in the middle. Per germline, CDR1 SQVTM and CDR2 ANQGSEA. The CDR3 consists of 14 residues. CDR3 loop: CSVEDRENTGELFF. For the CDR3, the DNA is TGCAGCGTTGAAGACAGGGAGAACACCGGGGAGCTGTTTTTT.

J is TRBJ1-5 and V is TRBV24-1, with 8 bases identical to TRBD1. The J segment lost 1 base and the V segment lost 9 bases, leaving 7 bases of the junction unmatched. The CDR3 spans 15 residues. Looked up from germline, CDR1 is KGHDR and CDR2 is SFDVKD. The CDR3 DNA is TGTGCCACCGGGACAGGACAGGGAAGCAATCAGCCCCAGCATTTT. It encodes CATGTGQGSNQPQHF.

The chain carries TRBV6-5 and TRBJ2-7; 7 bases are a match to TRBD2. From germline, CDR1 is MNHEY and CDR2 SVGAGI. This CDR3 contains 14 residues. The J segment lost 6 bases and the V segment lost 11 bases, leaving 16 bases of the junction unmatched. In DNA form, the CDR3 reads TGTGCCGGCGGACTAGGTGGCTCCGGGGGCGAGCAGTACTTC. Its translation is CAGGLGGSGGEQYF.

Only a few counts were recorded for this clone. This rearrangement joins TRBV5-4 to TRBJ1-2, with D perhaps matching TRBD1 (6 bases). Trimming took 2 bases from V and 6 from J, leaving 11 bases between them. CDR3 length equals 13 residues. Germline CDR1 and CDR2: SGHNT and YYREEE (reference sequence). For the CDR3, the DNA is TGTGCCAGCAGCTTCCCCGGGGGCAATGGCTACACCTTC. Translation gives CASSFPGGNGYTF. Together with reference TRBV5-4 and TRBJ1-2, the CDR3 gives the full variable domain: ETGVTQSPTHLIKTRGQQVTLRCSSQSGHNTVSWYQQALGQGPQFIFQYYREEENGRGNFPPRFSGLQFPNYSSELNVNALELDDSALYLCASSFPGGNGYTFGSGTRLTVV.

V gene TRBV12-3 or TRBV12-4 combines with J gene TRBJ1-6; D unclear. This CDR3 is 12 amino acids long. V was pared by 2 bases and J by 10 bases, with 6 bases between. CDR3 protein: CASSLWGSPLHF. CDR3 nucleotides: TGTGCCAGCAGTTTATGGGGATCACCCCTCCACTTT.

This clone was recorded once. The genes are TRBV3-1 (or the pseudogene TRBV3-2) and TRBJ2-3; D remains ambiguous. This CDR3 comprises 17 residues. V was cut by 0 bases and J by 2 bases, with 15 bases left in between. CDR1 and CDR2 (germline): LGHDT, YNNKEL (reference sequence). Here the CDR3 reads CASSQDRGVELTDTQYF. The CDR3 nucleotides read TGTGCCAGCAGCCAAGATAGAGGAGTTGAGCTCACAGATACGCAGTATTTT.

V is TRBV5-1 and J is TRBJ2-5; tentatively, D is TRBD2 (5 bases). With 5 bases removed from V and 5 bases from J, the gap between germline ends came to 13 bases. The CDR3 extends over 13 amino acids. The germline CDR1 and CDR2 sequences are SGHRS and YFSETQ. The CDR3 loop reads CASREGGWETQYF. Written as DNA, the CDR3 is TGCGCCAGCAGGGAAGGAGGTTGGGAGACCCAGTACTTC.

The CDR3 DNA reads TGTGCCTGGAGTGTTGGGACACACTACGAGCAGTACTTC. It specifies CAWSVGTHYEQYF. V gene TRBV30 combines with J gene TRBJ2-7; perhaps TRBD1 as D (6 bases). Trimming took off 0 bases at V and 3 bases at J, with 9 bases between the two ends. CDR3 length equals 13 residues. The germline V gene encodes CDR1 GTSNPN and CDR2 SVGIG (reference sequence).

This clone was seen a single time. The V gene is TRBV5-1, the J gene TRBJ2-3, with TRBD2 matching over 12 bases. Trimming cost V 3 bases and J 5 bases; bases outside gene matches: 4. Per the germline V gene, CDR1 is SGHRS and CDR2 is YFSETQ. CDR3 length: 15 amino acids. The CDR3 protein is CASSSSGGAVDTQYF. For the CDR3, the DNA is TGCGCCAGCAGCTCTAGCGGGGGGGCTGTAGATACGCAGTATTTT.

V and J are TRBV24-1 and TRBJ2-7; a possible D gene is TRBD1 (6 bases). V was pared by 4 bases and J by 7 bases, with 13 bases between. The germline gives CDR1 KGHDR, CDR2 SFDVKD. The CDR3 consists of 13 residues. Here the CDR3 DNA reads TGTGCCACCAGTGACCGGACAGCTTCTGAGCAGTACTTC. Translating gives CATSDRTASEQYF.

The chain carries TRBV18 and TRBJ2-2; 9 bases match TRBD2. Germline assignment: CDR1 KGHSH and CDR2 LQKENI. This CDR3 region has 15 residues. With 4 bases clipped from V and 0 bases from J, the junction kept 0 bases outside the gene matches. The CDR3: CASSLAGANTGELFF. CDR3 in DNA: TGTGCCAGCTCACTAGCGGGAGCGAACACCGGGGAGCTGTTTTTT.

This chain joins TRBV28 and TRBJ2-7; D is ambiguous. V was cut by 3 bases and J by 0 bases, with 9 bases left in between. This CDR3 is 14 amino acids long. Germline V lookup: CDR1 MDHEN, CDR2 SYDVKM. The CDR3: CASSFRQSSYEQYF. DNA for the CDR3: TGTGCCAGCAGTTTTAGGCAGAGCTCCTACGAGCAGTACTTC.

This rearrangement joins TRBV7-2 to TRBJ1-1; maybe TRBD1 (6 bases). There are 12 residues in the CDR3. Looked up from germline, CDR1 is SGHTA and CDR2 is FQGNSA. V was trimmed by 4 bases and J by 6 bases, leaving 9 bases between them. The CDR3 here is CASSWTAAEAFF. The CDR3 DNA sequence: TGTGCCAGCAGCTGGACAGCGGCTGAAGCTTTCTTT.

V and J are TRBV18 and TRBJ2-3; 9 positions match TRBD1. Germline CDR1 and CDR2: KGHSH and LQKENI. The CDR3 totals 17 residues. V was pared by 3 bases and J by 1 base, with 8 bases of the junction left unmatched. CDR3: CASSPPTGGEGTDTQYF. CDR3 bases: TGTGCCAGCTCACCCCCCACAGGGGGCGAAGGCACAGATACGCAGTATTTT.

This chain joins TRBV21-1 and TRBJ1-6; TRBD1 is taken as the D call from the table, unchecked against the DNA. TRBV21-1 has pseudogene status. This CDR3 spans 18 amino acids. CDR3 sequence (DNA): TGTGCCAGCAGCAAGGGCCGACGGCCGCTGTCCTATAATTCACCCCTCCACTTT. Its protein is CASSKGRRPLSYNSPLHF.

The chain links TRBV6-2 or TRBV6-3 to TRBJ2-5, with D perhaps matching TRBD2 (6 bases). V lost 0 bases to trimming and J lost 2 bases, with 10 bases between them. Germline CDR1 MNHEY, CDR2 SVGEGT. The CDR3 spans 15 residues. The CDR3: CASSYSSGDQETQYF. In DNA form, the CDR3 reads TGTGCCAGCAGTTACTCATCGGGGGATCAAGAGACCCAGTACTTC.

This clone was seen a single time. The chain recombines TRBV27 with TRBJ2-3, with 13 nucleotides matching TRBD2. Germline V gene sequence: CDR1 MNHEY, CDR2 SMNVEV (reference sequence). The CDR3 extends over 16 amino acids. Trimming removed 6 bases from V and 2 bases from J; junction bases left unmatched: 5. CDR3 coding DNA: TGTGCCAGCAGCCCACTAGCGGGGGGGCCCACAGATACGCAGTATTTT. This sequence encodes CASSPLAGGPTDTQYF.

The V gene is TRBV7-8, the J gene TRBJ2-4; D not resolved. The CDR3 sequence is 14 residues long. From germline, CDR1 is SGHVS and CDR2 FQNEAQ. V shed 2 bases and J shed 8 bases, with 13 bases lying between them. The CDR3 loop is CASSLQDHKDIQYF. CDR3 in DNA: TGTGCCAGCAGCTTACAGGACCATAAGGACATTCAGTACTTC.

V gene TRBV7-9 combines with J gene TRBJ1-2, with 9 bases matching TRBD1. Germline CDR1 is SEHNR and CDR2 is FQNEAQ (reference sequence). CDR3 length: 14 amino acids. The ends lost 5 bases at V and 4 bases at J; junction bases unmatched: 5. CDR3 amino acids: CASSPTGGIYGYTF. CDR3 nucleotides: TGTGCCAGCAGCCCTACAGGGGGCATCTATGGCTACACCTTC.

The chain uses TRBV5-5 and TRBJ2-6, with D possibly matching TRBD1 (5 bases). The V gene lost 2 bases and the J gene lost 1 base, with 13 bases spanning the gap. Per the germline V gene, CDR1 is SGHKS and CDR2 is YYEKEE (reference sequence). The CDR3 contains 17 residues. The CDR3 DNA follows: TGTGCCAGCAGCTTAGCAAGGGGTAGTTCTGGGGCCAACGTCCTGACTTTC. It yields the protein CASSLARGSSGANVLTF.

This clone was seen just once. This chain joins TRBV29-1 and TRBJ2-7; D is ambiguous. The germline V gene has CDR1 SQVTM and CDR2 ANQGSEA. Trimming stripped 4 bases from V and 0 bases from J, with 10 bases between. The CDR3 contains 13 residues. The CDR3 coding sequence is TGCAGCGTTGTTCCATACAGCTCCTACGAGCAGTACTTC. This encodes CSVVPYSSYEQYF.

V gene TRBV14 combines with J gene TRBJ1-3; D may be TRBD1 (5 bases). Trimming cost V 4 bases and J 2 bases, with 9 bases left between them. The CDR3 has 14 residues. From germline, CDR1 is SGHDN and CDR2 FVKESK. The CDR3 loop reads CASSPRQTGNTIYF. The CDR3 DNA sequence: TGTGCCAGCAGCCCACGACAGACTGGAAACACCATATATTTT.

The rearrangement joins TRBV23-1 to TRBJ1-3; 8 bases map to TRBD1. TRBV23-1 falls under the ORF class, with uncertain function. V was clipped by 1 base and J by 0 bases; unmatched bases: 17. The CDR3 length is 21 residues. The CDR3 region is CASSQLVGQGLIPFSGNTIYF. The CDR3 nucleotides read TGCGCCAGCAGTCAATTGGTAGGACAGGGTCTAATTCCTTTCTCTGGAAACACCATATATTTT.